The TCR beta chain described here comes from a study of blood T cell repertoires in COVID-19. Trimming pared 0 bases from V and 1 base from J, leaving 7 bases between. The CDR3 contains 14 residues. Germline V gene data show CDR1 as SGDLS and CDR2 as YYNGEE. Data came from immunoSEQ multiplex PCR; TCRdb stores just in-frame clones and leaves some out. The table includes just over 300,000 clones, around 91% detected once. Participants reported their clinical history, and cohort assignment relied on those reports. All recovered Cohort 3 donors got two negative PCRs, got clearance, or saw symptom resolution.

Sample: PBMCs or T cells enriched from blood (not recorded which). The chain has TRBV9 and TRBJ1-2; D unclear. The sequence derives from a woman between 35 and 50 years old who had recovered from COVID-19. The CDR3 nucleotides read TGTGCCAGCAGCGTAGAGGCGGGTAACTATGGCTACACCTTC. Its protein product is CASSVEAGNYGYTF. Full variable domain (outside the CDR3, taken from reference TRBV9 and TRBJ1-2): DSGVTQTPKHLITATGQRVTLRCSPRSGDLSVYWYQQSLDQGLQFLIQYYNGEERAKGNILERFSAQQFPDLHSELNLSSLELGDSALYFCASSVEAGNYGYTFGSGTRLTVV.